This T cell receptor beta chain derives from a study of OX40 agonist ivuxolimab in advanced cancers. At the level of the study: An anti-OX40 (CD134) antibody with agonistic activity, ivuxolimab, was administered to patients. Head and neck, renal cell, melanoma or hepatocellular carcinoma were the cancers that dose-escalation patients had.

Germline V gives CDR1 SGHDN, CDR2 FVKESK. V dropped 4 bases and J dropped 4 bases, with 13 bases sitting between them. CDR3 length equals 14 residues. The table came from immunoSEQ multiplex PCR; TCRdb's copy has only in-frame clones and leaves some out. The sample lists around 70,000 clones, about 79% occurring once. Patients were ineligible given autoimmune disease history or systemic immunosuppression. The source material was CD4+ or CD8+ T cells sorted from blood, sampled in a trial of the OX40 agonist ivuxolimab. The gene calls are TRBV14 and TRBJ1-1; tentative D call: TRBD1 (6 bases). This clonotype originated in an adult with an advanced solid tumor such as melanoma, head and neck, liver or kidney cancer. CDR3 in DNA: TGTGCCAGCAGCCCTAGGACGGGGGCCACTGAAGCTTTCTTT. This encodes CASSPRTGATEAFF.